Sequencing of this TCR beta chain was carried out in a study of response to subunit inactivated influenza vaccine. MiXCR was run by TCRdb on the RT-PCR reads, yielding one entry per CDR3 protein. The top ten clones hold approximately 3% of a sample with roughly 500,000 distinct CDR3 sequences, approximately 15% of them seen once. The sample holds many counts of this clonotype. Its antigen is not known. Study outcomes and limitations: Seasonal influenza vaccination, on each occasion, was suggested by the authors to recruit few new T cells.

This CDR3 is built from 14 residues. CDR1 is SGHTA, CDR2 FQGNSA, per germline. The V and J ends lost 7 bases and 6 bases respectively, with 13 bases between them. The sample consisted of CD4+ T cells sorted from PBMCs, taken around 25 months after vaccination. The receptor was isolated from a man aged 50 to 75 who received an inactivated influenza vaccine. The J gene is TRBJ1-6, the V gene TRBV7-2, with D unresolved. The CDR3 sequence is CASTLSAVNSPLHF. CDR3 coding DNA: TGTGCCAGCACCCTCTCGGCAGTTAATTCACCCCTCCACTTT.